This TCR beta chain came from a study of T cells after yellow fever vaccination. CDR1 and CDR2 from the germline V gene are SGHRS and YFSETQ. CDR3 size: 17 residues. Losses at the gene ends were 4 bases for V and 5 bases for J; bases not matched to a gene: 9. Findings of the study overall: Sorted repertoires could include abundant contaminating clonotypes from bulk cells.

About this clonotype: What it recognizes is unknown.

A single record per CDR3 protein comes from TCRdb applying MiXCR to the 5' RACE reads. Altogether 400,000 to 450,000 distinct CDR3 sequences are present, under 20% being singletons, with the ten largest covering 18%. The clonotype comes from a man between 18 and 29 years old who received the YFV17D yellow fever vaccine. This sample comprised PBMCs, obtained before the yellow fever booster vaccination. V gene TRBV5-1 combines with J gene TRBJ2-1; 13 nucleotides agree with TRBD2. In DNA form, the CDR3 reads TGCGCCAGCAGCCCGAGGTTCACTAGCGGGGGGGACAATGAGCAGTTCTTC. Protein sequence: CASSPRFTSGGDNEQFF.